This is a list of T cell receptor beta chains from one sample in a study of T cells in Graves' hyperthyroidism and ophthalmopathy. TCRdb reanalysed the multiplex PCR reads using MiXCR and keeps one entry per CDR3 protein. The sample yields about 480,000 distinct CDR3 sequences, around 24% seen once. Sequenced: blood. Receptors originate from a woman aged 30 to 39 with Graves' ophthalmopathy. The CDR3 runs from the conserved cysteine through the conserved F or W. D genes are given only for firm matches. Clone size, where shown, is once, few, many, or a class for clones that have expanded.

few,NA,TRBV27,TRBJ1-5,TGTGCCAGCAGTTGGAAAGGGGATCAGCCCCAGCATTTT,CASSWKGDQPQHF
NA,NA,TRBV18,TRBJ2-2,TGTGCCAGCGGGCAGGGACTGAACACCGGGGAGCTGTTTTTT,CASGQGLNTGELFF
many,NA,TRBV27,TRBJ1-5,TGTGCCAGCCAAAGGACACTAAATCAGCCCCAGCATTTT,CASQRTLNQPQHF
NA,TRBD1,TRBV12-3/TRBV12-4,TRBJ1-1,TGTGCCAGCCTACAGGGGCCCTCCCGCTTGGGAGCTTTCTTT,CASLQGPSRLGAFF
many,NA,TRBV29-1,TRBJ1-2,TGCAGCGTTGAAGAACGGTCTAACTATGGCTACACCTTC,CSVEERSNYGYTF
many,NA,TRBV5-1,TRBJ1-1,TGCGCCAGCAGCTGGGACGGAAACACTGAAGCTTTCTTT,CASSWDGNTEAFF
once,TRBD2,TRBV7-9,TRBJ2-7,TGTGCCAGCAGGGATAGCGGGAGGGCCTACGAGCAGTACTTC,CASRDSGRAYEQYF
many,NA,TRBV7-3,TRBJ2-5,TGTGCCAGCAGCTTAAGAGGGGGGGAGCAAGAGACCCAGTACTTC,CASSLRGGEQETQYF
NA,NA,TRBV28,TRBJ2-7,TGTGCCAGCAGTCACCTCCCCAGGATAGGGGACAACGAGCAGTACTTC,CASSHLPRIGDNEQYF
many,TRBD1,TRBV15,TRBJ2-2,TGTGCCACCAGCAGAGAAGGGGGCGGTCGCTCCACCGGGGAGCTGTTTTTT,CATSREGGGRSTGELFF
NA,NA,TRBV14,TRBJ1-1,TGTGCCAGCAGCCAATTTGCGGGGGCTGAAGCTTTCTTT,CASSQFAGAEAFF
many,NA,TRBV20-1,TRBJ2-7,TGCAGTGCTAGAGTTTGGGCAGACCGATACGAGCAGTACTTC,CSARVWADRYEQYF
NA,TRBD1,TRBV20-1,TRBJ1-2,TGCAGTGCTAGAGACAGGGGACAGGGGGCTTTAGATGGCTACACCTTC,CSARDRGQGALDGYTF
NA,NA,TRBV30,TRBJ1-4,TGTGCCTGGACCTTCCGGGGCTCAAGGGGGGAAAAACTGTTTTTT,CAWTFRGSRGEKLFF
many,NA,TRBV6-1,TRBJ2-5,TGTGCCAGCACCGCCCTACGTGCAGAGACCCAGTACTTC,CASTALRAETQYF
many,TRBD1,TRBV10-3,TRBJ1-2,TGTGCCATCAGAGGACCGGGACAGGACCTAAACTATGGCTACACCTTC,CAIRGPGQDLNYGYTF
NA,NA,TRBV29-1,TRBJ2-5,TGCAGCGTTGAGCCCGCAGTCCAAGAGACCCAGTACTTC,CSVEPAVQETQYF
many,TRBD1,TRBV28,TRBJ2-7,TGTGCCAGCAGTCCCGGGGACAGTTCCTACGAGCAGTACTTC,CASSPGDSSYEQYF
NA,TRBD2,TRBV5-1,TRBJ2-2,TGCGCCAGCAGCTTGAGCGGGACGAACACCGGGGAGCTGTTTTTT,CASSLSGTNTGELFF
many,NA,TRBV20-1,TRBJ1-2,TGCAGTGCAATGAGTGTCTATGGCTACACCTTC,CSAMSVYGYTF
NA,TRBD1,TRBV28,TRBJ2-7,TGTGCCAGCAGTTTCCGGGACAGGGGTATCCGGGAGCAGTACTTC,CASSFRDRGIREQYF
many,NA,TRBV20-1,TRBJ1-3,TGCAGTGCTATCTCGGGGCCCAGCCCTGGAAACACCATATATTTT,CSAISGPSPGNTIYF
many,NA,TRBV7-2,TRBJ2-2,TGTGCCAGCAGCTTAGAGCGGGAGCTGTTTTTT,CASSLERELFF
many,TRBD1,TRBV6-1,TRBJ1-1,TGTGCCAGCAGGGCGACAGGGGGCACTGAAGCTTTCTTT,CASRATGGTEAFF
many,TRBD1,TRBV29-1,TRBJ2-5,TGCAGCGTTATGACAGGGGTAGAGACCCAGTACTTC,CSVMTGVETQYF
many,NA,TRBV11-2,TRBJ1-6,TGTGCCAGCAGACAGGGACGGCTAAATTCACCCCTCCACTTT,CASRQGRLNSPLHF
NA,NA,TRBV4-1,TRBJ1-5,TGCGCCAGCAGCCAAGGATACCCCGCTAGCAATCAGCCCCAGCATTTT,CASSQGYPASNQPQHF
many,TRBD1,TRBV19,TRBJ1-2,TGTGCCAGTAGTATCTACCAGGGGGCCGGTGGCTACACCTTC,CASSIYQGAGGYTF
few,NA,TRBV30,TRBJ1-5,TGTGCCTGGAGTGTACTCAATAACAATCAGCCCCAGCATTTT,CAWSVLNNNQPQHF
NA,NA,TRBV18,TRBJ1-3,TGTGCCAGCTCACCAAACAGGGCCTCTGGAAACACCATATATTTT,CASSPNRASGNTIYF
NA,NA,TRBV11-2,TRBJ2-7,TGTGCCAGCAGTGTCCCCGAGACAGGTTCCTACGAGCAGTACTTC,CASSVPETGSYEQYF
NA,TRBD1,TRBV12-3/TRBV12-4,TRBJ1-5,TGTGCCAGCAGTTGGGACAGGGGTGTCAAAGCCCAGCATTTT,CASSWDRGVKAQHF
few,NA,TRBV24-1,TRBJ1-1,TGTGCCACCCGGGGGGAGGCGAACACTGAAGCTTTCTTT,CATRGEANTEAFF
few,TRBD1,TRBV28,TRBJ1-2,TGTGCCAGCAGTGGGAGGGGGACAGCTAACTATGGCTACACCTTC,CASSGRGTANYGYTF
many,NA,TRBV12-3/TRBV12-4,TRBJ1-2,TGTGCCAGCAGTCGGGGTACAGGGAATTCCGGTGGCTACACCTTC,CASSRGTGNSGGYTF
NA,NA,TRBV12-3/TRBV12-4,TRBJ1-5,TGTGCCAGCAGTTCCCGACAGTGGGTCCAGCCCCAGCATTTT,CASSSRQWVQPQHF
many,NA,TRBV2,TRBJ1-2,TGTGCCAGCAGGACGGCCGGTCCACTCTATGGCTACACCTTC,CASRTAGPLYGYTF
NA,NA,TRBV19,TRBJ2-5,TGTGCCAGTAGGAACGACCGAATGGGTGGAGAGACCCAGTACTTC,CASRNDRMGGETQYF
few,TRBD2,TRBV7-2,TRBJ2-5,TGTGCCAGCAGCGGTAGCGGGAGGGCCAATCGGGTCAAAGAGACCCAGTACTTC,CASSGSGRANRVKETQYF
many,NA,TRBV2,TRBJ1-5,TGTGCCAGCAGAACAGGACAGCTCCCGAATCAGCCCCAGCATTTT,CASRTGQLPNQPQHF
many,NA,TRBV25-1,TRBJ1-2,TGTGCCAGCAGTGAATTATCGGACGGAAACTATGGCTACACCTTC,CASSELSDGNYGYTF
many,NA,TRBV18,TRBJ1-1,TGTGCCAGCTCACCGCGCAGGGAGGGGAACACTGAAGCTTTCTTT,CASSPRREGNTEAFF
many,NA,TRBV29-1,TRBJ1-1,TGCAGCGTTGAAGATCGGGGTGAAGCTTTCTTT,CSVEDRGEAFF
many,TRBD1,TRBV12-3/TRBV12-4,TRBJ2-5,TGTGCCAGCAGTTTAGCTGGCATGGACAGGGAGACCCAGTACTTC,CASSLAGMDRETQYF
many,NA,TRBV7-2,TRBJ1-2,TGTGCCAGCAGCTTAGGTGCGGGGAACTATGGCTACACCTTC,CASSLGAGNYGYTF
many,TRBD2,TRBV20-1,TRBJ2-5,TGCAGTGCTCCGGGACTAGCGCTGAGCAAGGAGACCCAGTACTTC,CSAPGLALSKETQYF
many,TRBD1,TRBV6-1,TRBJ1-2,TGTGCCAGCAGCGACGACAGGGGGTGGTCCTATGGCTACACCTTC,CASSDDRGWSYGYTF
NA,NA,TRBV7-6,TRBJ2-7,TGTGCCAGCAGCTTAGATTTACTAGCCTACGAGCAGTACTTC,CASSLDLLAYEQYF
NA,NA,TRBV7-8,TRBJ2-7,TGTGCCAGCAGCGCCTACCGGGACTCAAGGCGCGAGCAGTACTTC,CASSAYRDSRREQYF
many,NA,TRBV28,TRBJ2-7,TGTGCCAGTGGGGGCCGATACAGACTCTCCGACTACGAGCAGTACTTC,CASGGRYRLSDYEQYF
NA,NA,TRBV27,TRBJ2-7,TGTGCCAGCAGTCTATCGGGGCCCGCCTACGAGCAGTACTTC,CASSLSGPAYEQYF
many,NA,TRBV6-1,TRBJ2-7,TGTGCCAGCAGTGCAACTCCTTGGGACATTCCTGCCACCTACGAGCAGTACTTC,CASSATPWDIPATYEQYF